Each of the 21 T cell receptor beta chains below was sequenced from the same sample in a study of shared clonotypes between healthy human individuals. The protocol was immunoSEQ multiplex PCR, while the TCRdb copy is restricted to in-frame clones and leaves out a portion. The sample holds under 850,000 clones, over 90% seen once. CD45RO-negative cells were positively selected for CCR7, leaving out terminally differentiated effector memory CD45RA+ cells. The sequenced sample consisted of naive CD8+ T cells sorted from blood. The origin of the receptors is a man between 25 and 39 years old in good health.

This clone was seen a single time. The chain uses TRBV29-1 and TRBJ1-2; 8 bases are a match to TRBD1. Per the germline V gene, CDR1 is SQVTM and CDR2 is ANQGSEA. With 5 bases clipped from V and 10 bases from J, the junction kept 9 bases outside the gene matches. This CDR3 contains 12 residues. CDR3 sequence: CSVLDRESHYTF. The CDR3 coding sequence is TGCAGCGTTTTGGACAGGGAGAGTCACTACACCTTC.

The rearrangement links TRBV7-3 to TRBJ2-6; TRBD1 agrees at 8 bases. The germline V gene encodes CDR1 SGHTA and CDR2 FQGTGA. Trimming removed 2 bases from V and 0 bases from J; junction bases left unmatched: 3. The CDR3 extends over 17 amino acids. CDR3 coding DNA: TGTGCCAGCAGCTTAGGGACAGGCTACTCTGGGGCCAACGTCCTGACTTTC. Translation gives CASSLGTGYSGANVLTF.

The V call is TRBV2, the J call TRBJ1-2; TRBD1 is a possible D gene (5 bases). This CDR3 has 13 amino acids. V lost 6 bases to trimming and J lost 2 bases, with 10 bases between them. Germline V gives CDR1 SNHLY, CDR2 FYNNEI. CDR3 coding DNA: TGTGCCAGCAGGGGAGGGGACAACTATGGCTACACCTTC. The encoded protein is CASRGGDNYGYTF.

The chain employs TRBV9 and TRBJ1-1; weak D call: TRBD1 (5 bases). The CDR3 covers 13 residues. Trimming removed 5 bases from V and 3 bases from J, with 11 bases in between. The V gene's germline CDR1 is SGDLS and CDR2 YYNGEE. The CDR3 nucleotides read TGTGCCAGCAGAAAAACAGGTGACACTGAAGCTTTCTTT. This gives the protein CASRKTGDTEAFF.

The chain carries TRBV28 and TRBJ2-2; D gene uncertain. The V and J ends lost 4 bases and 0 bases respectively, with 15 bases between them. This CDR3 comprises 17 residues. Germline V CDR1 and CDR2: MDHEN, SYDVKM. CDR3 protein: CASSSFDGPTNTGELFF. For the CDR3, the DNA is TGTGCCAGCAGTTCATTCGACGGGCCCACGAACACCGGGGAGCTGTTTTTT.

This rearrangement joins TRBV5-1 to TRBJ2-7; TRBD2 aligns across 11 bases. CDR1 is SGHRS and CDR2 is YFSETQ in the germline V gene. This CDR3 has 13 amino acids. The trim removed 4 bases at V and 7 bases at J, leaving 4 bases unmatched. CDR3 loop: CASSATSGMEQYF. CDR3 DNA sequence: TGCGCCAGCAGCGCGACTAGCGGGATGGAGCAGTACTTC.

The CDR3 is CASSIVGGGELFF. CDR3 sequence (DNA): TGTGCCAGTAGTATCGTCGGCGGCGGGGAGCTGTTTTTT. V gene TRBV19 combines with J gene TRBJ2-2; D is undetermined. In germline, CDR1 is LNHDA, CDR2 SQIVND (reference sequence). Deletions cut 3 bases from V and 7 bases from J, with 9 bases between. This CDR3 region has 13 residues. The entire variable domain, with the rest obtained from reference TRBV19 and TRBJ2-2, is as follows: DGGITQSPKYLFRKEGQNVTLSCEQNLNHDAMYWYRQDPGQGLRLIYYSQIVNDFQKGDIAEGYSVSREKKESFPLTVTSAQKNPTAFYLCASSIVGGGELFFGEGSRLTVL.

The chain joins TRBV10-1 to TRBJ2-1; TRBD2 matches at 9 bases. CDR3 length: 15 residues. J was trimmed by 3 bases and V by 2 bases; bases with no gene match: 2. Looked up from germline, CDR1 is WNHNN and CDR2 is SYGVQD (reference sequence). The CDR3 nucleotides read TGCGCCAGCAGTGAGGGACTAGCGAGCTACAATGAGCAGTTCTTC. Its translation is CASSEGLASYNEQFF.

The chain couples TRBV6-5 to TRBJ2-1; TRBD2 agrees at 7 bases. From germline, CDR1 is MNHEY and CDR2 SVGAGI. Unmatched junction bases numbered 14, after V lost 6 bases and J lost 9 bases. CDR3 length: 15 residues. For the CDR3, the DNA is TGTGCCAGCAGCCCCGAGGCGGCGGGAGTTGTTGAGCAGTTCTTC. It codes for CASSPEAAGVVEQFF.

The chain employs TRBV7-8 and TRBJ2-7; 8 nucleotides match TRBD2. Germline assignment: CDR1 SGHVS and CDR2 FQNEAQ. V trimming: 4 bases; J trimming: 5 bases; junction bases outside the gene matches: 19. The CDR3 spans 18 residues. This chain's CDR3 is CASSSPPLSGSVLDEQYF. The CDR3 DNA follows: TGTGCCAGCAGCTCCCCACCATTAAGCGGGAGTGTTTTAGACGAGCAGTACTTC.

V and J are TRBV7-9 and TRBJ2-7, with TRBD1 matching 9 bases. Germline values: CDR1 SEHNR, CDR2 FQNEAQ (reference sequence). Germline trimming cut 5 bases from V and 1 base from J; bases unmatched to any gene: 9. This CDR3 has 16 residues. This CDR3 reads CASSAQTGGASYEQYF. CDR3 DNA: TGTGCCAGCAGCGCCCAAACAGGGGGCGCTTCCTACGAGCAGTACTTC.

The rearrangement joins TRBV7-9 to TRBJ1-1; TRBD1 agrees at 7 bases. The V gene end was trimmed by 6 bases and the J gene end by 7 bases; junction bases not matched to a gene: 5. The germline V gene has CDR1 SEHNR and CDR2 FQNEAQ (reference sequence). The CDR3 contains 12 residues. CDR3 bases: TGTGCCAGCAGTCCGGGACAGCTTGAAGCTTTCTTT. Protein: CASSPGQLEAFF.

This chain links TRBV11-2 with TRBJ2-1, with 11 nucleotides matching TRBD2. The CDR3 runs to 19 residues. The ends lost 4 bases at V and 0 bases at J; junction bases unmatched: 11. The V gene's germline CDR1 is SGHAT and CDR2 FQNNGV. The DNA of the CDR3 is TGTGCCAGCAGCTCGAGGACCGGGACTAGCGGAAGCTCCTACAATGAGCAGTTCTTC. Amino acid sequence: CASSSRTGTSGSSYNEQFF.

For the CDR3, the DNA is TGTGCCAGTAGTATAAAGGGCCTAGCGAAGGCGGGGCAGTATTTT. It yields the protein CASSIKGLAKAGQYF. This sequence joins TRBV19 and TRBJ2-3, with a weak D call TRBD2 (6 bases). V gave up 2 bases and J gave up 11 bases, with 20 bases separating them. The germline V gene has CDR1 LNHDA and CDR2 SQIVND (reference sequence). This CDR3 spans 15 amino acids.

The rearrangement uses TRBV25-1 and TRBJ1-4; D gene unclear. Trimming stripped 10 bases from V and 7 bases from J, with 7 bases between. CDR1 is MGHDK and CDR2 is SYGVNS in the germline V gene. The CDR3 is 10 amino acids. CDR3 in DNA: TGTGCCACCCGGAGTGAAAAACTGTTTTTT. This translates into CATRSEKLFF.

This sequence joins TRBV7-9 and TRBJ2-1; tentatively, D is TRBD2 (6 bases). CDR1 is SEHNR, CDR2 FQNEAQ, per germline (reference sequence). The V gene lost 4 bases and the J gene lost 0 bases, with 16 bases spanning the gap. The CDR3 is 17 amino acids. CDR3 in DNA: TGTGCCAGCAGCTCGGGGAGGCCTGAGAGCTCCTACAATGAGCAGTTCTTC. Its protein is CASSSGRPESSYNEQFF.

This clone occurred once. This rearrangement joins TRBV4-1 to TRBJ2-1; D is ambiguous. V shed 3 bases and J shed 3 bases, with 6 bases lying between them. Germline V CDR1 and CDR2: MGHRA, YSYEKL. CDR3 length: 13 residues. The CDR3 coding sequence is TGCGCCAGCAGCCAGACGCTCTACAATGAGCAGTTCTTC. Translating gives CASSQTLYNEQFF.

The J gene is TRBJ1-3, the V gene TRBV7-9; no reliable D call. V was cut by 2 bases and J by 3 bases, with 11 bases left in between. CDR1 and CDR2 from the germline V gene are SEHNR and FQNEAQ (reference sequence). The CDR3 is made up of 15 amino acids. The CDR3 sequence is CASSLSGQDGNTIYF. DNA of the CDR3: TGTGCCAGCAGCTTAAGTGGGCAGGATGGAAACACCATATATTTT.

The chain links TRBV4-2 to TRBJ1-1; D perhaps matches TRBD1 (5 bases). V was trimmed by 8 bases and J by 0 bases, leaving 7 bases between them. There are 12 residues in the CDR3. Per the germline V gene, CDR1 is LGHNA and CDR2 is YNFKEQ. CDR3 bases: TGTGCCAGCCAGGGATTGAACACTGAAGCTTTCTTT. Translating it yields CASQGLNTEAFF.

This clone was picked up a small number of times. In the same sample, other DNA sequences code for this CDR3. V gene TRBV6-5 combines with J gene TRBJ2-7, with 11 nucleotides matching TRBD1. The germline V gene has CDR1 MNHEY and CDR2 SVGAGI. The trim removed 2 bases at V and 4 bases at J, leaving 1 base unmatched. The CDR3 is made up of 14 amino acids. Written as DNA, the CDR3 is TGTGCCAGCAGTTACGGGACAGGGGGATACGAGCAGTACTTC. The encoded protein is CASSYGTGGYEQYF.

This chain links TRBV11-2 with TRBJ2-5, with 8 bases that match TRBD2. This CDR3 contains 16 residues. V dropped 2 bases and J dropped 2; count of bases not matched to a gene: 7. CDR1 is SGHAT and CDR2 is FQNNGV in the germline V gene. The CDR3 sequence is CASSLIFREGQETQYF. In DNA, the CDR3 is TGTGCCAGCAGCTTAATCTTTCGGGAGGGACAAGAGACCCAGTACTTC.